This TCR beta chain was sequenced during a study of beta chain features in type 1 diabetes. Study as a whole: Investigators examined under 140 million sorted cells across all samples. Study results and limitations: Within each of all four CD4+ subsets, Type 1 diabetes patients had TCRB CDR3s that were moderately but significantly shorter.

What was sequenced were expressed TCRB transcripts, since all of the isolated RNA had been reverse transcribed. Approximately 3.6 million reads was the average for naive, central memory and regulatory T cell samples. Produced via immunoSEQ multiplex PCR; TCRdb's table is partial and in-frame only. The sample has some 150,000 clones, more than 10% seen once. Looked up from germline, CDR1 is MNHEY and CDR2 is SVGAGI. This CDR3 comprises 14 residues. With 6 bases removed from V and 1 base from J, the gap between germline ends came to 12 bases. As regards this clone: Its cognate antigen is unknown.

This sequence was found in a man aged 18 to 35 with type 1 diabetes. V gene TRBV6-5 combines with J gene TRBJ1-1; D is possibly TRBD1 (5 bases). The sample taken for sequencing was central memory CD4+ T cells from blood. CDR3 in DNA: TGTGCCAGCAGCCTAGGACACGCGAACACTGAAGCTTTCTTT. Protein: CASSLGHANTEAFF.